This TCR beta chain was identified in a study of T cell changes during pregnancy in multiple sclerosis. Profiled with immunoSEQ multiplex PCR; TCRdb holds only in-frame clones, not every one. The data hold about 28,000 clones, with 89% observed a single time. With 4 bases removed from V and 6 bases from J, the gap between germline ends came to 12 bases. The CDR3 covers 14 residues. The germline gives CDR1 LGHNA, CDR2 YSLEER. The rearrangement links TRBV4-3 to TRBJ1-4; D may be TRBD1 (6 bases). The specimen was CD4+ T cells from peripheral blood mononuclear cells, collected in the second trimester of pregnancy. The sequence was collected from a female donor with multiple sclerosis, enrolled in a pregnancy study. The CDR3 bases are TGCGCCAGCAGCCGGGGGCTCGGAGATGAAAAACTGTTTTTT. It codes for CASSRGLGDEKLFF.